This T cell receptor beta chain was recovered during a study of cytomegalovirus exposure and HLA in healthy donors. Study-wide results and limits: Cytomegalovirus status was reportedly diagnosed by the classifier with high sensitivity and specificity. The study found most TCR sequences rare, yet found some public TCRs in many donors. The authors enumerated 150 to 200 TCR beta chains as linked to cytomegalovirus.

Produced via immunoSEQ multiplex PCR; TCRdb's table is partial and in-frame only. The sample has some 200,000 clones; under 95% are singletons. The CDR3 has 11 residues. V was shortened by 1 base and J by 4 bases, with 4 bases between the two germline ends. The V gene's germline CDR1 is DFQATT and CDR2 SNEGSKA (reference sequence). With regard to this clone: The antigen remains unidentified.

This rearrangement joins TRBV20-1 to TRBJ1-2; D is unresolved. This clonotype was obtained from a young woman in good health and CMV-seronegative. The sequenced material came from PBMCs. CDR3 loop: CSARASYGYTF. The CDR3 nucleotides read TGCAGTGCTAGAGCCAGCTATGGCTACACCTTC.